These 22 T cell receptor beta chains share one sample of origin, sequenced in a study of blood T cell repertoires in COVID-19. Only in-frame clones appear in the TCRdb table, and some are missing; sequencing was by immunoSEQ multiplex PCR. The table has roughly 250,000 clones, 70% to 80% seen once. Sequenced: peripheral blood. Receptors were obtained from a woman aged 80 or over with acute or convalescent COVID-19.

This clone was detected only a few times. J is TRBJ2-7 and V is TRBV19, with 7 bases lining up with TRBD1. This CDR3 has 14 residues. CDR1 LNHDA and CDR2 SQIVND come from the germline V gene (reference sequence). V was pared by 6 bases and J by 4 bases, with 9 bases of the junction left unmatched. The DNA of the CDR3 is TGTGCCAGTAGCAGACAGGGAAGAGCTTACGAGCAGTACTTC. Translated: CASSRQGRAYEQYF.

The rearrangement uses TRBV12-3 or TRBV12-4 and TRBJ2-7, with D tentatively TRBD2 (7 bases). The CDR3 sequence is 13 residues long. With 6 bases removed from V and 6 bases from J, the gap between germline ends came to 15 bases. CDR3 in amino acids: CASSLRGGSEQYF. The CDR3 DNA reads as TGTGCCAGCAGCCTAAGGGGGGGATCCGAGCAGTACTTC.

The rearrangement uses TRBV5-1 and TRBJ1-6; maybe TRBD1 (5 bases). The CDR3 consists of 15 residues. CDR1 and CDR2 (germline): SGHRS, YFSETQ. V was shortened by 0 bases and J by 10 bases, with 14 bases between the two germline ends. CDR3 sequence: CASSLAGGERSPLHF. CDR3 sequence (DNA): TGCGCCAGCAGCTTGGCGGGGGGGGAGAGGTCACCCCTCCACTTT. The entire variable domain, with the rest obtained from reference TRBV5-1 and TRBJ1-6, is as follows: KAGVTQTPRYLIKTRGQQVTLSCSPISGHRSVSWYQQTPGQGLQFLFEYFSETQRNKGNFPGRFSGRQFSNSRSEMNVSTLELGDSALYLCASSLAGGERSPLHFGNGTRLTVT.

The rearrangement uses TRBV3-1 (or the pseudogene TRBV3-2) and TRBJ2-5, with a possible D match to TRBD2 (5 bases). Germline CDR1 LGHDT, CDR2 YNNKEL (reference sequence). CDR3 length: 12 amino acids. V lost 4 bases, J lost 7 bases, and 10 bases lay in between. CDR3 residues: CASSPRGRTQYF. CDR3 coding DNA: TGTGCCAGCAGCCCCCGAGGGAGGACCCAGTACTTC.

This CDR3 reads CASSVGGNYGYTF. Here the CDR3 DNA reads TGTGCCAGCAGTGTAGGGGGTAACTATGGCTACACCTTC. This chain uses TRBV2 with TRBJ1-2; D may be TRBD1 (6 bases). CDR1 is SNHLY, CDR2 FYNNEI, per germline. The ends were cut back, 4 bases at V and 1 base at J, with 7 bases in the middle. The CDR3 has 13 residues.

As concerns this clone: This CDR3 is also generated by other DNA sequences in the sample. This chain connects TRBV6-1 to TRBJ1-5; 7 nucleotides align to TRBD1. Germline V gene data show CDR1 as MNHNS and CDR2 as SASEGT. This CDR3 has 15 amino acids. V was clipped by 3 bases and J by 2 bases; unmatched bases: 4. CDR3 protein: CASSENRGGNQPQHF. CDR3 sequence (DNA): TGTGCCAGCAGTGAGAACAGGGGCGGCAATCAGCCCCAGCATTTT.

V and J are TRBV6-1 and TRBJ2-3; D may be TRBD2 (7 bases). Trimming took off 0 bases at V and 2 bases at J, with 12 bases between the two ends. Germline V gives CDR1 MNHNS, CDR2 SASEGT. The CDR3 has 16 amino acids. The CDR3 is CASSEASGGPTDTQYF. In nucleotides, the CDR3 is TGTGCCAGCAGTGAAGCATCCGGGGGGCCCACAGATACGCAGTATTTT.

The genes are TRBV19 and TRBJ2-6; no clear D. This CDR3 comprises 13 residues. Germline-derived CDR1 and CDR2 are LNHDA and SQIVND (reference sequence). The V end was cut by 9 bases, the J end by 4 bases, with 10 bases between. The CDR3 DNA reads as TGTGCCAGCAAGCTCTCAGGGGCCAACGTCCTGACTTTC. It codes for CASKLSGANVLTF.

This chain links TRBV11-2 with TRBJ1-6, with D possibly TRBD1 on 6 matching bases. This CDR3 spans 17 amino acids. V lost 3 bases and J 7 bases, leaving 19 bases between the germline ends. The germline V gene has CDR1 SGHAT and CDR2 FQNNGV. The DNA of the CDR3 is TGTGCCAGCAGCTTGCAAACAGGGTCACCAAGAAATTCACCCCTCCACTTT. Its protein product is CASSLQTGSPRNSPLHF.

This clone has only a few counts. The chain employs TRBV3-1 (or the pseudogene TRBV3-2) and TRBJ2-2, with D hard to call. Trimming removed 8 bases from V and 2 bases from J, with 3 bases in between. Germline-derived CDR1 and CDR2 are LGHDT and YNNKEL (reference sequence). This CDR3 contains 11 residues. This chain's CDR3 is CASQNTGELFF. CDR3 DNA: TGTGCCAGCCAAAACACCGGGGAGCTGTTTTTT.

The chain employs TRBV6-6 and TRBJ2-7; TRBD2 agrees at 11 bases. The V segment lost 9 bases and the J segment 7 bases; nucleotides outside the gene matches: 8. Germline CDR1 reads MNHNY; CDR2 reads SVGAGI (reference sequence). The CDR3 is 13 residues long. CDR3 coding DNA: TGTGCCAGTCAAATAGCGGGGGGGTATGAGCAGTACTTC. Translation: CASQIAGGYEQYF.

This clone was recorded a few times. J is TRBJ1-2 and V is TRBV29-1; D remains ambiguous. Trimming took off 4 bases at V and 4 bases at J, with 10 bases between the two ends. The CDR3 loop spans 12 amino acids. From germline, CDR1 is SQVTM and CDR2 ANQGSEA. The CDR3 DNA sequence: TGCAGCGTTGGAGCAGGACTCTATGGCTACACCTTC. The encoded protein is CSVGAGLYGYTF.

The chain employs TRBV7-9 and TRBJ1-4; D possibly corresponds to TRBD1 (5 bases). The V gene lost 5 bases and the J gene lost 3 bases, with 10 bases spanning the gap. CDR3 length: 14 residues. CDR1 is SEHNR and CDR2 is FQNEAQ in the germline V gene (reference sequence). The DNA of the CDR3 is TGTGCCAGCAGCCCGCGGGACGCTAATGAAAAACTGTTTTTT. Its protein product is CASSPRDANEKLFF. Looking up the rest from reference TRBV7-9 and TRBJ1-4 gives the full variable domain: DTGVSQNPRHKITKRGQNVTFRCDPISEHNRLYWYRQTLGQGPEFLTYFQNEAQLEKSRLLSDRFSAERPKGSFSTLEIQRTEQGDSAMYLCASSPRDANEKLFFGSGTQLSVL.

This sequence joins TRBV2 and TRBJ2-2; D perhaps matches TRBD2 (7 bases). The germline V gene encodes CDR1 SNHLY and CDR2 FYNNEI. V lost 5 bases, J lost 3 bases, and 13 bases lay in between. There are 15 residues in the CDR3. CDR3 protein: CASSQQGRDTGELFF. The CDR3 nucleotides are TGTGCCAGCAGTCAGCAGGGGAGGGACACCGGGGAGCTGTTTTTT.

A few counts support this clone. Other DNA sequences in the same sample also yield this CDR3. This rearrangement joins TRBV18 to TRBJ1-5, with D hard to call. Germline V gene data show CDR1 as KGHSH and CDR2 as LQKENI. The CDR3 has 14 amino acids. V lost 2 bases, J lost 7 bases, and 12 bases lay in between. The CDR3 reads CASSPDRGLQPQHF. CDR3 in DNA: TGTGCCAGCTCACCAGATCGAGGGTTGCAGCCCCAGCATTTT.

This clone has more than one count but fewer than ten. At the DNA level, this CDR3 is encoded by other sequences in the same sample as well. This chain connects TRBV3-1 (or the pseudogene TRBV3-2) to TRBJ1-2; TRBD1 might be the D (5 bases). The CDR3 contains 14 residues. The germline CDR1 and CDR2 sequences are LGHDT and YNNKEL (reference sequence). Between the trimmed V and J ends, which lost 0 bases and 4 bases, there was a span of 9 bases. The CDR3 region has the DNA TGTGCCAGCAGCCAAGATACCGGGGGCTATGGCTACACCTTC. Amino acids: CASSQDTGGYGYTF.

At least ten counts were recorded for this clone. The J gene is TRBJ1-2, the V gene TRBV7-2; 8 bases map to TRBD1. The germline gives CDR1 SGHTA, CDR2 FQGNSA. Germline trimming cut 3 bases from V and 5 bases from J; bases unmatched to any gene: 17. The CDR3 contains 18 residues. The CDR3 sequence: CASSLFPRGRLGYYGYTF. The CDR3 coding sequence is TGTGCCAGCAGCTTGTTTCCCAGGGGGCGCCTCGGTTATTATGGCTACACCTTC.

The table lists this clone with a count of one. The chain couples TRBV5-1 to TRBJ2-3, with 12 bases identical to TRBD2. Per the germline V gene, CDR1 is SGHRS and CDR2 is YFSETQ. This CDR3 region has 17 residues. Unmatched junction bases numbered 8, after V lost 0 bases and J lost 6 bases. The CDR3 loop is CASSLGVLAGGSDTQYF. The CDR3 region has the DNA TGCGCCAGCAGCTTGGGGGTACTAGCGGGAGGATCCGATACGCAGTATTTT.

The CDR3 region has the DNA TGTGCCAGTAGTATCTCGCAGGCTATCAATTCACCCCTCCACTTT. Residues: CASSISQAINSPLHF. V and J are TRBV19 and TRBJ1-6; no clear D. V was pared by 3 bases and J by 7 bases, with 13 bases between. The CDR3 totals 15 residues. Germline values: CDR1 LNHDA, CDR2 SQIVND (reference sequence).

The chain uses TRBV24-1 and TRBJ1-2, with D maybe TRBD1 (5 bases). The CDR3 runs to 12 residues. Trimming left V 3 bases short and J 7 bases short, with 8 bases between. Germline assignment: CDR1 KGHDR and CDR2 SFDVKD. CDR3: CATSDRQGGYTF. In DNA form, the CDR3 reads TGTGCCACCAGTGATCGCCAGGGTGGCTACACCTTC.

This sequence joins TRBV7-2 and TRBJ1-6; 10 nucleotides align to TRBD1. V dropped 5 bases and J dropped 9; count of bases not matched to a gene: 7. The germline gives CDR1 SGHTA, CDR2 FQGNSA. This CDR3 spans 15 amino acids. The CDR3 DNA reads as TGTGCCAGCAGCAAAGATGGACAGGGGGTTTCACCCCTCCACTTT. Protein: CASSKDGQGVSPLHF. The variable domain in full, completed from reference TRBV7-2 and TRBJ1-6, reads GAGVSQSPSNKVTEKGKDVELRCDPISGHTALYWYRQSLGQGLEFLIYFQGNSAPDKSGLPSDRFSAERTGGSVSTLTIQRTQQEDSAVYLCASSKDGQGVSPLHFGNGTRLTVT.

This rearrangement joins TRBV10-3 to TRBJ1-6; TRBD1 matches at 7 bases. The germline CDR1 and CDR2 sequences are ENHRY and SYGVKD. There are 15 residues in the CDR3. Trimming cost V 4 bases and J 7 bases; bases outside gene matches: 7. The CDR3 nucleotides read TGTGCCATCAGTGCCAGGGGGGAATCCAATTCACCCCTCCACTTT. It encodes CAISARGESNSPLHF.